A single sample is the source of the 7 T cell receptor beta chains below, sequenced in a study of blood T cells in healthy people across ages. Together with a sample-barcoded 5' primer, a J-beta primer mix was included in a second PCR lasting roughly 6 to 12 cycles. TCRdb fed the 5' RACE reads into MiXCR, producing one record per CDR3 protein. The data contain 1,500,000 or so distinct CDR3 sequences, roughly 43% of them seen just once; the ten biggest clones take up about 3.8%. Material for sequencing was blood. The receptor set was obtained from a woman between 18 and 29 years old in good health.

The chain joins TRBV10-3 to TRBJ2-5; D tentatively fits TRBD1 or TRBD2 (5 bases each). Germline CDR1 reads ENHRY; CDR2 reads SYGVKD. This CDR3 contains 15 residues. The ends were cut back, 4 bases at V and 7 bases at J, with 19 bases in the middle. CDR3 residues: CAISARDPLIGTQYF. The CDR3 DNA is TGTGCCATCAGTGCCCGGGACCCGCTCATCGGGACCCAGTACTTC.

This clonotype was seen a handful of times. V is TRBV7-9 and J is TRBJ2-3, with D possibly being TRBD1 (6 bases). The V end was cut by 4 bases, the J end by 4 bases, with 12 bases between. Germline CDR1 SEHNR, CDR2 FQNEAQ (reference sequence). This CDR3 is 14 amino acids long. Here the CDR3 DNA reads TGTGCCAGCAGCTCCAGGGGAGTTGCAGATACGCAGTATTTT. Protein sequence: CASSSRGVADTQYF. Using reference TRBV7-9 and TRBJ2-3 for the parts outside the CDR3, the full variable domain is DTGVSQNPRHKITKRGQNVTFRCDPISEHNRLYWYRQTLGQGPEFLTYFQNEAQLEKSRLLSDRFSAERPKGSFSTLEIQRTEQGDSAMYLCASSSRGVADTQYFGPGTRLTVL.

The chain couples TRBV11-2 to TRBJ2-1; D may be TRBD2 (7 bases). Trimming removed 6 bases at V and 0 bases at J, with 15 bases between. This CDR3 is 16 amino acids long. Germline loops: CDR1 SGHAT, CDR2 FQNNGV. The CDR3 coding sequence is TGTGCCAGCAGACCTATAGGGGGGGACTCCTACAATGAGCAGTTCTTC. This encodes CASRPIGGDSYNEQFF.

This rearrangement joins TRBV20-1 to TRBJ2-1, with 11 bases matching TRBD2. CDR3 length: 16 residues. Trimming at V came to 6 bases and at J to 4 bases, leaving 11 bases not matched to a gene. Germline lookup yields CDR1 DFQATT and CDR2 SNEGSKA (reference sequence). Here the CDR3 DNA reads TGCAGTGCCCCTTATTCCGGGACTAGCGGATACAATGAGCAGTTCTTC. Translated: CSAPYSGTSGYNEQFF.

In DNA, the CDR3 is TGCGCCAGCAGCCAAGATATCCGGGGGGACTCCTACAATGAGCAGTTCTTC. Its translation: CASSQDIRGDSYNEQFF. The rearrangement joins TRBV4-3 to TRBJ2-1; TRBD2 matches at 7 bases. This CDR3 region has 17 residues. The V gene end was trimmed by 0 bases and the J gene end by 0 bases; junction bases not matched to a gene: 5. The V gene's germline CDR1 is LGHNA and CDR2 YSLEER.

This clonotype was counted only a few times. The V and J genes are TRBV10-3 and TRBJ2-6; no definite D call. CDR1 and CDR2 (germline): ENHRY, SYGVKD. V was pared by 0 bases and J by 0 bases, with 6 bases between. This CDR3 has 16 amino acids. CDR3 sequence: CAISESGYSGANVLTF. CDR3 sequence (DNA): TGTGCCATCAGTGAGTCTGGATACTCTGGGGCCAACGTCCTGACTTTC.

The chain links TRBV9 to TRBJ1-1; D is uncertain. V lost 0 bases, J lost 0 bases, and 12 bases lay in between. Germline V gives CDR1 SGDLS, CDR2 YYNGEE. The CDR3 is 16 residues long. CDR3 bases: TGTGCCAGCAGCGTAGTCGGAACCCCATTGAACACTGAAGCTTTCTTT. Translating it yields CASSVVGTPLNTEAFF.